The clone carrying this T cell receptor beta chain is deemed medium-sized by its frequency. Its cognate antigen is unknown. This specimen belongs to a study of T cell clusters in autoimmune cytopenias. Overall study: Per sample, median TRB depth was around 51,000 reads, yielding a median about 2,000 distinct clonotypes.

Findings and limits, study-wide: Exclusive TRB clusters were 2.5 to 3.5-fold more numerous in healthy donors than in active autoimmune hepatitis. Primary autoimmune cytopenia patients seemingly lacked the physiological T cell clusters found in healthy donors. No experiment has yet validated the function of the T cell clusters defined in silico.

TRB amplification used approximately 250 ng of peripheral blood genomic DNA. Germline V CDR1 and CDR2: MNHEY, SVGAGI. The CDR3 runs 16 residues. TRB was amplified by touch-down multiplex PCR, primer pools A and B combined. TCRdb re-called the multiplex PCR reads, yielding one record per CDR3 amino acid sequence without DNA. The sample data list 950 or so distinct CDR3 sequences. The sequence derives from a human donor with an autoimmune cytopenia or autoimmune hepatitis (not recorded which). Sequenced input: peripheral blood. The rearrangement joins TRBV6-5 to TRBJ1-2. The CDR3 region is CASSPGGGPSNYGYTF.